These T cell receptor beta chains were read from a single sample in a study of cytomegalovirus exposure and HLA in healthy donors. Profiling relied on immunoSEQ multiplex PCR, and the TCRdb table lists in-frame clones only, not all of them. This table holds about 400,000 clones, 86% found once. The sequencing input was PBMCs. These receptors were taken from a woman under 30 in good health and CMV-seronegative. CDR3s include the opening cysteine and the closing phenylalanine or tryptophan. The size field is filled for only some rows; it gives once, few, many or a size class.

V gene: TRBV15
clone size: once
J gene: TRBJ2-7
CDR3 length: 16
CDR3 protein: CATSSRITGVSYEQYF

V gene: TRBV10-3
clone size: NA
J gene: TRBJ2-5
CDR3 length: 14
CDR3 protein: CAISLRGYQETQYF

V gene: TRBV6-5
clone size: NA
J gene: TRBJ2-1
CDR3 length: 15
CDR3 protein: CASSPTGGTYNEQFF

V gene: TRBV6-1
clone size: NA
J gene: TRBJ2-2
CDR3 length: 13
CDR3 protein: CASSDRVAGELFF

V gene: TRBV6-6
clone size: NA
J gene: TRBJ2-5
CDR3 length: 11
CDR3 protein: CASSTYAAQYF

V gene: TRBV2
clone size: NA
J gene: TRBJ1-4
CDR3 length: 15
CDR3 protein: CASNPFRQGGEKLFF

V gene: TRBV2
clone size: NA
J gene: TRBJ2-4
CDR3 length: 15
CDR3 protein: CASSPPGHRGDIQYF

V gene: TRBV7-8
clone size: NA
J gene: TRBJ2-7
CDR3 length: 16
CDR3 protein: CASRAGVAGGPWEQYF

V gene: TRBV2
clone size: NA
J gene: TRBJ1-5
CDR3 length: 13
CDR3 protein: CASHETGEQPQHF

V gene: TRBV2
clone size: few
J gene: TRBJ2-7
CDR3 length: 15
CDR3 protein: CASREDRGFSYEQYF

V gene: TRBV7-9
clone size: NA
J gene: TRBJ1-1
CDR3 length: 12
CDR3 protein: CASSQGNTEAFF

V gene: TRBV6-6
clone size: NA
J gene: TRBJ2-7
CDR3 length: 14
CDR3 protein: CASRPRDSSYEQYF

V gene: TRBV6-5
clone size: NA
J gene: TRBJ1-3
CDR3 length: 14
CDR3 protein: CASSLGQAGNTIYF

V gene: TRBV2
clone size: NA
J gene: TRBJ2-7
CDR3 length: 14
CDR3 protein: CASSVAGGGYEQYF

V gene: TRBV4-2
clone size: few
J gene: TRBJ2-5
CDR3 length: 18
CDR3 protein: CASSQDAIPRSEQETQYF

V gene: TRBV5-1
clone size: NA
J gene: TRBJ2-2
CDR3 length: 14
CDR3 protein: CASSFSGNTGELFF

V gene: TRBV5-1
clone size: once
J gene: TRBJ1-2
CDR3 length: 11
CDR3 protein: CASSLGQGRTF

V gene: TRBV2
clone size: NA
J gene: TRBJ2-3
CDR3 length: 14
CDR3 protein: CASSEARETDTQYF

V gene: TRBV7-8
clone size: NA
J gene: TRBJ1-3
CDR3 length: 19
CDR3 protein: CAGSFRQGSSLDSGNTIYF

V gene: TRBV27
clone size: NA
J gene: TRBJ1-6
CDR3 length: 14
CDR3 protein: CASSLGREASPLHF

V gene: TRBV30
clone size: NA
J gene: TRBJ2-5
CDR3 length: 16
CDR3 protein: CAWIYGTGGSQETQYF

V gene: TRBV7-9
clone size: NA
J gene: TRBJ2-1
CDR3 length: 14
CDR3 protein: CASSLTGTRIEQFF

V gene: TRBV25-1
clone size: NA
J gene: TRBJ2-7
CDR3 length: 13
CDR3 protein: CASSGPDAYEQYF

V gene: TRBV13
clone size: NA
J gene: TRBJ2-1
CDR3 length: 18
CDR3 protein: CASSLEASGGAPYNEQFF

V gene: TRBV28
clone size: NA
J gene: TRBJ1-4
CDR3 length: 15
CDR3 protein: CASSLPPGNNEKLFF

V gene: TRBV6-1
clone size: NA
J gene: TRBJ2-7
CDR3 length: 12
CDR3 protein: CASSGGVYEQYF

V gene: TRBV27
clone size: once
J gene: TRBJ2-7
CDR3 length: 14
CDR3 protein: CASSSLESSYEQYF

V gene: TRBV13
clone size: NA
J gene: TRBJ2-5
CDR3 length: 11
CDR3 protein: CASGLGVTQYF

V gene: TRBV30
clone size: NA
J gene: TRBJ2-3
CDR3 length: 16
CDR3 protein: CAWSGAGPFGTDTQYF

V gene: TRBV18
clone size: NA
J gene: TRBJ2-1
CDR3 length: 12
CDR3 protein: CASSPSTDEQFF

V gene: TRBV27
clone size: NA
J gene: TRBJ1-1
CDR3 length: 15
CDR3 protein: CASTSSRTGVAEAFF

V gene: TRBV5-4
clone size: NA
J gene: TRBJ1-2
CDR3 length: 14
CDR3 protein: CASSFPGQSYGYTF

V gene: TRBV6-5
clone size: NA
J gene: TRBJ2-2
CDR3 length: 15
CDR3 protein: CASSYEAPNTGELFF

V gene: TRBV7-2
clone size: NA
J gene: TRBJ2-3
CDR3 length: 17
CDR3 protein: CASSLIMTSESTDTQYF

V gene: TRBV7-3
clone size: NA
J gene: TRBJ2-1
CDR3 length: 15
CDR3 protein: CASSFLAGSYNEQFF

V gene: TRBV11-2
clone size: once
J gene: TRBJ2-1
CDR3 length: 16
CDR3 protein: CASSSLSGSSYNEQFF

V gene: TRBV19
clone size: NA
J gene: TRBJ2-5
CDR3 length: 15
CDR3 protein: CASASPGLKSGTQYF

V gene: TRBV6-4
clone size: NA
J gene: TRBJ2-1
CDR3 length: 14
CDR3 protein: CASSPGTDRNEQFF

V gene: TRBV7-9
clone size: few
J gene: TRBJ2-7
CDR3 length: 12
CDR3 protein: CASSSLSYEQYF

V gene: TRBV30
clone size: NA
J gene: TRBJ1-5
CDR3 length: 14
CDR3 protein: CAWSGTGGIQPQHF

V gene: TRBV29-1
clone size: few
J gene: TRBJ1-1
CDR3 length: 13
CDR3 protein: CSVEEIVNTEAFF

V gene: TRBV29-1
clone size: NA
J gene: TRBJ1-2
CDR3 length: 13
CDR3 protein: CSVDRGILYGYTF

V gene: TRBV7-9
clone size: once
J gene: TRBJ2-1
CDR3 length: 11
CDR3 protein: CASSFGGTQFF

V gene: TRBV4-1
clone size: NA
J gene: TRBJ2-5
CDR3 length: 13
CDR3 protein: CASSQAPGETQYF

V gene: TRBV2
clone size: NA
J gene: TRBJ2-7
CDR3 length: 15
CDR3 protein: CASSHTSGVSYEQYF

V gene: TRBV18
clone size: few
J gene: TRBJ1-2
CDR3 length: 14
CDR3 protein: CASSPRRDSYGYTF

V gene: TRBV27
clone size: NA
J gene: TRBJ2-7
CDR3 length: 15
CDR3 protein: CASSEGTPGSYEQYF

V gene: TRBV28
clone size: NA
J gene: TRBJ1-6
CDR3 length: 14
CDR3 protein: CASSTGGDNSPLHF

V gene: TRBV30
clone size: NA
J gene: TRBJ1-5
CDR3 length: 13
CDR3 protein: CAWSVQGGRPQHF

V gene: TRBV11-2
clone size: NA
J gene: TRBJ1-1
CDR3 length: 15
CDR3 protein: CASSLTGTGLFEAFF

V gene: TRBV27
clone size: few
J gene: TRBJ1-1
CDR3 length: 13
CDR3 protein: CASSSTGEPEAFF

V gene: TRBV2
clone size: few
J gene: TRBJ2-1
CDR3 length: 13
CDR3 protein: CASSPTSYPEQFF

V gene: TRBV10-3
clone size: NA
J gene: TRBJ1-2
CDR3 length: 14
CDR3 protein: CAITPGQGLYGYTF

V gene: TRBV7-3
clone size: NA
J gene: TRBJ1-5
CDR3 length: 15
CDR3 protein: CASSLTPTVAWPQHF

V gene: TRBV9
clone size: NA
J gene: TRBJ2-1
CDR3 length: 15
CDR3 protein: CASSSSGEVDLKQFF

V gene: TRBV7-9
clone size: once
J gene: TRBJ2-7
CDR3 length: 15
CDR3 protein: CASTDTSALNYEQYF